Presented here are 25 T cell receptor beta chains from one specimen sequenced in a study of T cell changes during pregnancy in multiple sclerosis. This table comes from immunoSEQ multiplex PCR, and its TCRdb copy is limited to in-frame clones, with some not included. The data hold about 43,000 clones, with 85% to 90% observed a single time. This specimen was peripheral blood, taken in the second trimester of pregnancy. Receptors were obtained from a female donor in good health, enrolled as a control in a pregnancy study.

The chain recombines TRBV6-5 with TRBJ2-7; possible D gene TRBD1, 5 bases. CDR1 and CDR2 (germline): MNHEY, SVGAGI. V lost 4 bases to trimming and J lost 4 bases, with 14 bases between them. CDR3 length: 14 amino acids. Here the CDR3 DNA reads TGTGCCAGCAGTTCCCTGGCCAGGGTTTACGAGCAGTACTTC. As protein: CASSSLARVYEQYF.

This rearrangement joins TRBV6-6 to TRBJ1-1, with 10 bases that match TRBD1. Losses at the gene ends were 10 bases for V and 0 bases for J; bases not matched to a gene: 5. Germline V gene data show CDR1 as MNHNY and CDR2 as SVGAGI (reference sequence). The CDR3 extends over 14 amino acids. The DNA for the CDR3 is TGTGCCACCGGACAGGGGGAAGTGAACACTGAAGCTTTCTTT. Encoded protein: CATGQGEVNTEAFF.

This chain joins TRBV9 and TRBJ1-1, with D uncertain. The germline V and J ends were trimmed by 0 bases and 1 base, with 7 bases remaining between them. Per the germline V gene, CDR1 is SGDLS and CDR2 is YYNGEE. CDR3 size: 14 residues. The CDR3 spells CASSVGDKNTEAFF. The CDR3 region has the DNA TGTGCCAGCAGCGTAGGTGACAAGAACACTGAAGCTTTCTTT.

In its sample, this clone was seen once. CDR3 nucleotides: TGTGCCAGCAGCCTATATGACAGGGTGGGGGAGCTGTTTTTT. It is translated as CASSLYDRVGELFF. This rearrangement joins TRBV7-9 to TRBJ2-2; 7 bases align to TRBD1. Germline loops: CDR1 SEHNR, CDR2 FQNEAQ (reference sequence). V lost 5 bases and J lost 8; bases outside the gene matches: 8. The CDR3 totals 14 residues.

The chain joins TRBV19 to TRBJ2-3; 11 bases align to TRBD1. The J segment lost 6 bases and the V segment lost 5 bases, leaving 7 bases of the junction unmatched. CDR1 and CDR2 (germline): LNHDA, SQIVND (reference sequence). The CDR3 is 15 amino acids. CDR3 loop: CASSAKDRGLDTQYF. CDR3 DNA sequence: TGTGCCAGTAGTGCCAAGGACAGGGGGCTGGATACGCAGTATTTT.

This clone was picked up a small number of times. The chain joins TRBV7-9 to TRBJ1-1; D unresolved. Germline V CDR1 and CDR2: SEHNR, FQNEAQ (reference sequence). This CDR3 has 14 residues. V shed 0 bases and J shed 1 base, with 6 bases lying between them. For the CDR3, the DNA is TGTGCCAGCAGCTTAGCAGACTGGAACACTGAAGCTTTCTTT. It yields the protein CASSLADWNTEAFF.

This clone has only one observation. The V gene is TRBV5-1, the J gene TRBJ2-5; a possible D gene is TRBD2 (5 bases). This CDR3 has 14 amino acids. Germline values: CDR1 SGHRS, CDR2 YFSETQ. Trimming shortened V by 0 bases and J by 5 bases, and 11 bases separated the two germline ends. The CDR3 DNA sequence: TGCGCCAGCAGCTTGGCCGCGGGCCGGGAGACCCAGTACTTC. Protein sequence: CASSLAAGRETQYF.

This chain joins TRBV4-1 and TRBJ1-1; 7 bases are shared with TRBD1. CDR1 and CDR2 (germline): MGHRA, YSYEKL. V gave up 2 bases and J gave up 5 bases; unmatched junction bases: 5. The CDR3 consists of 14 residues. CDR3 sequence reads: CASSQLQGRTEAFF. CDR3 DNA sequence: TGCGCCAGCAGCCAACTACAGGGGAGGACTGAAGCTTTCTTT.

V gene TRBV5-1 combines with J gene TRBJ1-1; 8 bases match TRBD1. The CDR3 loop spans 13 amino acids. Trimming cost V 4 bases and J 4 bases; bases outside gene matches: 3. Germline-derived CDR1 and CDR2 are SGHRS and YFSETQ. This CDR3 is CASSGQGGTEAFF. In nucleotides, the CDR3 is TGCGCCAGCAGCGGACAGGGCGGCACTGAAGCTTTCTTT. Full variable domain (missing parts from reference TRBV5-1 and TRBJ1-1): KAGVTQTPRYLIKTRGQQVTLSCSPISGHRSVSWYQQTPGQGLQFLFEYFSETQRNKGNFPGRFSGRQFSNSRSEMNVSTLELGDSALYLCASSGQGGTEAFFGQGTRLTVV.

The chain employs TRBV29-1 and TRBJ2-1; 8 bases are a match to TRBD2. The CDR3 loop spans 14 amino acids. Losses at the gene ends were 4 bases for V and 7 bases for J; bases not matched to a gene: 9. Germline V lookup: CDR1 SQVTM, CDR2 ANQGSEA. As DNA, the CDR3 is TGCAGCGTTGGAGGTCGGGGGGGCCTAAATGAGCAGTTCTTC. It is translated as CSVGGRGGLNEQFF.

The gene calls are TRBV2 and TRBJ1-5; no definite D call. The CDR3 length is 15 residues. The germline V gene has CDR1 SNHLY and CDR2 FYNNEI. V lost 3 bases and J lost 2, with 11 bases in between. DNA for the CDR3: TGTGCCAGCAGTGATGGTCGGGGTGGCAATCAGCCCCAGCATTTT. It is translated as CASSDGRGGNQPQHF.

The rearrangement links TRBV14 to TRBJ1-3; a possible D gene is TRBD1 (5 bases). Germline V gene data show CDR1 as SGHDN and CDR2 as FVKESK. This CDR3 is built from 16 residues. V was clipped by 4 bases and J by 3 bases, with 16 bases between them. The CDR3 is CASSPMGGRVGNTIYF. CDR3 DNA: TGTGCCAGCAGCCCCATGGGGGGACGAGTTGGAAACACCATATATTTT.

This chain uses TRBV5-4 with TRBJ2-2, with TRBD2 identical over 9 bases. The V segment lost 4 bases and the J segment 4 bases; nucleotides outside the gene matches: 11. There are 17 residues in the CDR3. Per the germline V gene, CDR1 is SGHNT and CDR2 is YYREEE (reference sequence). The DNA for the CDR3 is TGTGCCAGCAGCCCCAGCGGGGCGGGAGGGGTCACCGGGGAGCTGTTTTTT. This codes for CASSPSGAGGVTGELFF.

The chain combines TRBV12-5 with TRBJ1-1; 7 bases align to TRBD1. CDR1 is LGHNT, CDR2 FRNRAP, per germline. The CDR3 has 15 amino acids. V shed 6 bases, J shed 1 base, and the junction held 8 bases outside the gene matches. Here the CDR3 DNA reads TGTGCTAGTGGACTCGGGGGACAGCAGAACACTGAAGCTTTCTTT. It encodes CASGLGGQQNTEAFF.

The rearrangement joins TRBV5-1 to TRBJ1-5; 8 positions agree with TRBD1. Trimming took 1 base from V and 10 from J; bases not matched to a gene: 4. From germline, CDR1 is SGHRS and CDR2 YFSETQ. This CDR3 region has 13 residues. CDR3 in amino acids: CASSLQQGGPQHF. The CDR3 DNA reads as TGCGCCAGCAGCTTGCAACAGGGGGGACCCCAGCATTTT.

This clone was seen just once. The V and J genes are TRBV6-5 and TRBJ1-5; TRBD1 is a possible D gene (5 bases). This CDR3 region has 15 residues. Per germline, CDR1 MNHEY and CDR2 SVGAGI. V was clipped by 6 bases and J by 4 bases, with 16 bases between them. As DNA, the CDR3 is TGTGCCAGCAGGCTTGACAGTTTGGGGAATCAGCCCCAGCATTTT. Translated: CASRLDSLGNQPQHF.

In its sample, this clone was seen once. This chain joins TRBV30 and TRBJ1-1; D uncertain. Germline assignment: CDR1 GTSNPN and CDR2 SVGIG (reference sequence). The CDR3 is 13 amino acids. V was cut by 2 bases and J by 1 base, with 8 bases left in between. This CDR3 is CAWSPRSNTEAFF. As DNA, the CDR3 is TGTGCCTGGAGTCCGAGATCGAACACTGAAGCTTTCTTT.

V gene TRBV27 combines with J gene TRBJ1-6; D unresolved. The germline V gene has CDR1 MNHEY and CDR2 SMNVEV (reference sequence). The CDR3 extends over 14 amino acids. Trimming removed 5 bases from V and 0 bases from J, with 5 bases in between. CDR3 protein: CASSLSSYNSPLHF. DNA of the CDR3: TGTGCCAGCAGTCTTAGCTCCTATAATTCACCCCTCCACTTT.

The rearrangement links TRBV11-3 to TRBJ2-3; no definite D call. The CDR3 spans 14 residues. V was clipped by 5 bases and J by 2 bases, with 11 bases between them. The germline CDR1 and CDR2 sequences are SGHNT and YENEEA. In nucleotides, the CDR3 is TGTGCCAGCAGCGGTAGATGGGCCACAGATACGCAGTATTTT. Protein product: CASSGRWATDTQYF.

The chain links TRBV5-6 to TRBJ2-2, with 8 bases identical to TRBD2. The CDR3 runs 16 residues. The V segment lost 0 bases and the J segment 0 bases; nucleotides outside the gene matches: 1. CDR1 and CDR2 from the germline V gene are SGHDT and YYEEEE. The CDR3 region has the DNA TGTGCCAGCAGCTTGGCGGGGGGGCCGAACACCGGGGAGCTGTTTTTT. Translating it yields CASSLAGGPNTGELFF.

V is TRBV5-1 and J is TRBJ1-2; TRBD1 aligns across 7 bases. The CDR3 loop spans 16 amino acids. The ends lost 3 bases at V and 7 bases at J; junction bases unmatched: 15. Germline V gives CDR1 SGHRS, CDR2 YFSETQ. The chain's CDR3 is CASSYIDGLSGGGYTF. In nucleotides, the CDR3 is TGCGCCAGCAGCTACATTGACGGACTTTCAGGGGGTGGCTACACCTTC.

The genes are TRBV18 and TRBJ2-2, with D perhaps TRBD2 (6 bases). Trimming cost V 3 bases and J 2 bases, with 7 bases left between them. The CDR3 contains 14 residues. Germline V gene data show CDR1 as KGHSH and CDR2 as LQKENI. CDR3 sequence reads: CASSPAGNTGELFF. CDR3 sequence (DNA): TGTGCCAGCTCACCGGCGGGAAACACCGGGGAGCTGTTTTTT.

This chain uses TRBV6-1 with TRBJ2-1, with TRBD2 matching over 7 bases. The germline V gene encodes CDR1 MNHNS and CDR2 SASEGT. The J segment lost 0 bases and the V segment lost 1 base, leaving 3 bases of the junction unmatched. This CDR3 has 16 amino acids. The CDR3 loop is CASSEVGGSSYNEQFF. CDR3 DNA sequence: TGTGCCAGCAGTGAAGTAGGCGGGAGCTCCTACAATGAGCAGTTCTTC.

The rearrangement joins TRBV2 to TRBJ1-5; 7 bases are shared with TRBD1. CDR3 length: 15 amino acids. Germline values: CDR1 SNHLY, CDR2 FYNNEI. With 5 bases clipped from V and 1 base from J, the junction kept 5 bases outside the gene matches. CDR3 in DNA: TGTGCCAGCAGTCGAAACAGGGGAAGCAATCAGCCCCAGCATTTT. Protein: CASSRNRGSNQPQHF.

The chain carries TRBV5-1 and TRBJ1-5, with D possibly TRBD1 on 5 matching bases. CDR3 length equals 13 residues. Germline CDR1 is SGHRS and CDR2 is YFSETQ. Trimming took off 4 bases at V and 5 bases at J, with 10 bases between the two ends. The CDR3 bases are TGCGCCAGCAGCATGGGGCAGTATCAGCCCCAGCATTTT. Protein: CASSMGQYQPQHF.